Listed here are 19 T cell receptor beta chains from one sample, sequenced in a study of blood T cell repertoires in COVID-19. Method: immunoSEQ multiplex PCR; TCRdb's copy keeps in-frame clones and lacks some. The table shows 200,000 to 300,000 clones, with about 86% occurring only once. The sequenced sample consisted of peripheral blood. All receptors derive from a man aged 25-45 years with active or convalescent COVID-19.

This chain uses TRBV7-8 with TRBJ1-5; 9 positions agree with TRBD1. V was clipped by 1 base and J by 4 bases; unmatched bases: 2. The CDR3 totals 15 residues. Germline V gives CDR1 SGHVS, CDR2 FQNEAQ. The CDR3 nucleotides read TGTGCCAGCAGCTTAGTAGGACAGGGGAATCAGCCCCAGCATTTT. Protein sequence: CASSLVGQGNQPQHF.

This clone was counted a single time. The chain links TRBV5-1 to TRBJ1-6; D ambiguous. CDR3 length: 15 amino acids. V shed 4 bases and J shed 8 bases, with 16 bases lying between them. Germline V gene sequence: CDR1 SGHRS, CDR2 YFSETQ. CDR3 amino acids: CASSPREDRDSPLHF. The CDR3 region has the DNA TGCGCCAGCAGCCCCCGGGAGGACCGGGATTCACCCCTCCACTTT.

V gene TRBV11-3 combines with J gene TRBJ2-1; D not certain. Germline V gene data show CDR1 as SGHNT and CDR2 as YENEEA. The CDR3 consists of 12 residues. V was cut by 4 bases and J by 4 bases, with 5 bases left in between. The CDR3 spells CASSSVYNEQFF. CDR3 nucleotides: TGTGCCAGCAGCTCTGTTTACAATGAGCAGTTCTTC. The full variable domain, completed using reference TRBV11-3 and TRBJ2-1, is EAGVVQSPRYKIIEKKQPVAFWCNPISGHNTLYWYLQNLGQGPELLIRYENEEAVDDSQLPKDRFSAERLKGVDSTLKIQPAELGDSAVYLCASSSVYNEQFFGPGTRLTVL.

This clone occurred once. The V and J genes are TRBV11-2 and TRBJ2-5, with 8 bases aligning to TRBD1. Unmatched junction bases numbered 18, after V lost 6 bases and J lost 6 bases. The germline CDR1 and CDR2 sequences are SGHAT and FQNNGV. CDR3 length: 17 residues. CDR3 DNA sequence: TGTGCCAGCAGGAAAAATTCTGCGACAGGGGCGGAAAAGACCCAGTACTTC. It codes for CASRKNSATGAEKTQYF.

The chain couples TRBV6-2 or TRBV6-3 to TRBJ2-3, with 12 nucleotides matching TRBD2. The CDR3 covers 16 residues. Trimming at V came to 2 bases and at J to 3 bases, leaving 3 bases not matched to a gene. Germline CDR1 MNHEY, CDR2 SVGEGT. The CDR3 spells CASSYPSGGVTDTQYF. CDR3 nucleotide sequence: TGTGCCAGCAGTTACCCTAGCGGGGGGGTAACAGATACGCAGTATTTT.

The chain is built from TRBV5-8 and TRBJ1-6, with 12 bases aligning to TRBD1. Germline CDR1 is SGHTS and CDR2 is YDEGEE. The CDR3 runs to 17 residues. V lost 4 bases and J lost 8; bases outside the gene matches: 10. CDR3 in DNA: TGTGCCAGCAGCCGACGGAGGGGGACAGGGGGCGATTCACCCCTCCACTTT. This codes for CASSRRRGTGGDSPLHF. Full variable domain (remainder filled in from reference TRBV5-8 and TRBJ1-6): EAGVTQSPTHLIKTRGQQATLRCSPISGHTSVYWYQQALGLGLQFLLWYDEGEERNRGNFPPRFSGRQFPNYSSELNVNALELEDSALYLCASSRRRGTGGDSPLHFGNGTRLTVT.

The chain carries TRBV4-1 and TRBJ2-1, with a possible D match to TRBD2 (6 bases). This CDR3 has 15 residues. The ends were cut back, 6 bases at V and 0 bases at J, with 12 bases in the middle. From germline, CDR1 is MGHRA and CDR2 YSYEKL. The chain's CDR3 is CASRRGESSYNEQFF. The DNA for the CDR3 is TGCGCCAGCAGGCGCGGGGAGAGCTCCTACAATGAGCAGTTCTTC.

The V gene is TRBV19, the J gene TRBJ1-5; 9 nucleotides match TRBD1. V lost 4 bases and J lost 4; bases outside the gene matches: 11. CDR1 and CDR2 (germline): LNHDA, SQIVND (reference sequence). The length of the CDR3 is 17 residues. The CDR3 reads CASSNTGGGQRNQPQHF. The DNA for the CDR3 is TGTGCCAGTAGTAATACAGGGGGCGGCCAACGGAATCAGCCCCAGCATTTT.

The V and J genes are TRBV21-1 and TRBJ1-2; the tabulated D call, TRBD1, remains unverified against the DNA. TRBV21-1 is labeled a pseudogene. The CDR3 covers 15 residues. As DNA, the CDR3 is TGTGCCAGCAACACGGCCCAGGGTGCCAACTATGGCTACACCTTC. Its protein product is CASNTAQGANYGYTF.

The CDR3 sequence is CASSIPSLVTRPQHF. The CDR3 coding sequence is TGTGCCAGTAGTATTCCGTCATTAGTAACGCGGCCCCAGCATTTT. This sequence joins TRBV19 and TRBJ1-5; no clear D gene. The CDR3 sequence is 15 residues long. Germline loops: CDR1 LNHDA, CDR2 SQIVND (reference sequence). Between the trimmed V and J ends, which lost 3 bases and 9 bases, there was a span of 18 bases.

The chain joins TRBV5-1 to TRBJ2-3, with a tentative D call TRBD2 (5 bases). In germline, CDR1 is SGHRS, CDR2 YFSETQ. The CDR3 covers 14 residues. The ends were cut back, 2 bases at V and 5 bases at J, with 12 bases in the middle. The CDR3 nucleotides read TGCGCCAGCAGCTTTACCCAGGCGGGAGATACGCAGTATTTT. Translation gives CASSFTQAGDTQYF.

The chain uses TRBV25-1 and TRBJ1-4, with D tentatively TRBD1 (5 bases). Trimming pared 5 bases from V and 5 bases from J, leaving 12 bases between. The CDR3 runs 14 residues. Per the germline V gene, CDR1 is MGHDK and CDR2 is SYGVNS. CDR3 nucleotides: TGTGCCAGCAGTCGTACAGGATCGAATGAAAAACTGTTTTTT. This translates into CASSRTGSNEKLFF.

The DNA of the CDR3 is TGTGCCAGCAGCTTGATAGGCTACACCTTC. This translates into CASSLIGYTF. The rearrangement joins TRBV5-8 to TRBJ1-2, with D unresolved. The CDR3 runs 10 residues. Germline lookup yields CDR1 SGHTS and CDR2 YDEGEE. V dropped 1 base and J dropped 8 bases, with 3 bases sitting between them.

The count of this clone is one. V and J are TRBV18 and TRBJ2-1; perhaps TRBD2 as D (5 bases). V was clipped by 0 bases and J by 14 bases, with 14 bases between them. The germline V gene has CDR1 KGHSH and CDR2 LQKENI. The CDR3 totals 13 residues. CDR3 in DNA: TGTGCCAGCTCACCACCCTCACTAGAGGTCAAGTTCTTC. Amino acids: CASSPPSLEVKFF.

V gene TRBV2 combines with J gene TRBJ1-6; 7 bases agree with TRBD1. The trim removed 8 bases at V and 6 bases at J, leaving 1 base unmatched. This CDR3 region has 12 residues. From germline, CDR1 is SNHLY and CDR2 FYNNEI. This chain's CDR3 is CASRQGNSPLHF. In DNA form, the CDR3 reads TGTGCCAGCCGACAGGGTAATTCACCCCTCCACTTT.

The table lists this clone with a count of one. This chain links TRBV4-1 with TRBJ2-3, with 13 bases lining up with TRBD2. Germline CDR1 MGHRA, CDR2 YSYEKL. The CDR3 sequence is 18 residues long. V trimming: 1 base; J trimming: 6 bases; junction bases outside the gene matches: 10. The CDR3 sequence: CASSQVKTSGGYVDTQYF. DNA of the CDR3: TGCGCCAGCAGCCAAGTTAAGACTAGCGGGGGGTATGTGGATACGCAGTATTTT.

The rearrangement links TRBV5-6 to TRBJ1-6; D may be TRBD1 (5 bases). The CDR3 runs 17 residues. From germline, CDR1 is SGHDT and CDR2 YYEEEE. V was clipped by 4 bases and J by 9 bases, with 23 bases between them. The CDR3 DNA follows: TGTGCCAGCAGCCACCGGGACTGGGGTCTTTCTTTTTCACCCCTCCACTTT. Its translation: CASSHRDWGLSFSPLHF.

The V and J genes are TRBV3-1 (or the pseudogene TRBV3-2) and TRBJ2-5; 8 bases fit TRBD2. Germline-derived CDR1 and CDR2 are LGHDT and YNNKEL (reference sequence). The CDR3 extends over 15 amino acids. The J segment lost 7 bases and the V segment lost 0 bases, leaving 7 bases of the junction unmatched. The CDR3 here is CASSQDISGGRTQYF. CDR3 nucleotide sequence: TGTGCCAGCAGCCAAGATATTTCGGGGGGGAGGACCCAGTACTTC.

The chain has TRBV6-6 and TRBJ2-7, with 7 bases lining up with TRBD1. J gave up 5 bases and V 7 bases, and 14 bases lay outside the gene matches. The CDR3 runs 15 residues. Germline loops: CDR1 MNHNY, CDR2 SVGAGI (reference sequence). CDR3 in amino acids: CASTQTTSTGNEQYF. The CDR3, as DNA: TGTGCCAGCACCCAAACTACGTCGACAGGGAACGAGCAGTACTTC.